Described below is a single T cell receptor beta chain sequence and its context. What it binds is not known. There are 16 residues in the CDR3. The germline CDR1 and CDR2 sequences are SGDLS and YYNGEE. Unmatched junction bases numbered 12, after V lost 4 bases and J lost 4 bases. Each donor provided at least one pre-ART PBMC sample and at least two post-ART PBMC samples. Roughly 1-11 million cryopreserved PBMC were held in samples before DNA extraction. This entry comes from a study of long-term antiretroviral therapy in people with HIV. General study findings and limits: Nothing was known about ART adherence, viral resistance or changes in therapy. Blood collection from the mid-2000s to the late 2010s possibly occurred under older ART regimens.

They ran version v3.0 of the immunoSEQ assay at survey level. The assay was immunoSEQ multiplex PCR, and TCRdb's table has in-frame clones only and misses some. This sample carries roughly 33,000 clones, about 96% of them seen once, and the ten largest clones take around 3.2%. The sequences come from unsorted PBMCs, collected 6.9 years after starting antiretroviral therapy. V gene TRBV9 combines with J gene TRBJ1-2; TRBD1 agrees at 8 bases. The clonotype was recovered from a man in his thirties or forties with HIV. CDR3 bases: TGTGCCAGCAGCCAGGCCCAGGGGGCGAATTCCTATGGCTACACCTTC. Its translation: CASSQAQGANSYGYTF.